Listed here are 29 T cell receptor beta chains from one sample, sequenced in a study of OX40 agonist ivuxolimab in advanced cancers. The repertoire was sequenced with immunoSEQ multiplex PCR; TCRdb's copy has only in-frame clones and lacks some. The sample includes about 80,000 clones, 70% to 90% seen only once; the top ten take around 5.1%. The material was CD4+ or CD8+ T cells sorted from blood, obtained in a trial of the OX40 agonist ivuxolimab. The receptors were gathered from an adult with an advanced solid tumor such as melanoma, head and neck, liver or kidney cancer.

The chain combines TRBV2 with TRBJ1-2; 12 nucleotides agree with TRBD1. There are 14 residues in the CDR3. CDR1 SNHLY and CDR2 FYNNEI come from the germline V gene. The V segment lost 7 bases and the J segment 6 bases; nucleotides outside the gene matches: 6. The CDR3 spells CASTGTGGADGYTF. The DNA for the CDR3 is TGTGCCAGCACAGGGACAGGGGGCGCGGATGGCTACACCTTC.

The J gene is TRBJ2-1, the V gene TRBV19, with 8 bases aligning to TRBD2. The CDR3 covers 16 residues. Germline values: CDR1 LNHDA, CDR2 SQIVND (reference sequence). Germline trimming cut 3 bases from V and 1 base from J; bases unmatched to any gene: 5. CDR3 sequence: CASSIGGGRSYNEQFF. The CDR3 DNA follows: TGTGCCAGTAGTATTGGTGGCGGGAGGTCCTACAATGAGCAGTTCTTC.

The CDR3 nucleotides read TGCGCCAGCAGCCTGGGGGCCGTCGGGGTCCAGAACGAGCAGTACTTC. The encoded protein is CASSLGAVGVQNEQYF. The V call is TRBV5-1, the J call TRBJ2-7; a possible D gene is TRBD1 (6 bases). This CDR3 comprises 16 residues. Trimming shortened V by 4 bases and J by 5 bases, and 22 bases separated the two germline ends. CDR1 and CDR2 (germline): SGHRS, YFSETQ.

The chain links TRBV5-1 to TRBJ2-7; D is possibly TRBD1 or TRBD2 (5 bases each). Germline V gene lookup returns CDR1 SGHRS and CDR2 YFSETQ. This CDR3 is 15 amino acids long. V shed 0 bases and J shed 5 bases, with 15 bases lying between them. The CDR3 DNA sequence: TGCGCCAGCAGCTTGGAGAGGGGTAGAATCCACGAGCAGTACTTC. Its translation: CASSLERGRIHEQYF.

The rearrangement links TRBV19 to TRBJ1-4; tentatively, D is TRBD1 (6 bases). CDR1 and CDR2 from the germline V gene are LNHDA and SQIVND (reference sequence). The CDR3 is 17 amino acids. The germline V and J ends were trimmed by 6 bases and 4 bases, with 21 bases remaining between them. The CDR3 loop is CASSRPVTGLNNEKLFF. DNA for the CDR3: TGTGCCAGTAGCAGACCCGTGACAGGTCTAAATAATGAAAAACTGTTTTTT.

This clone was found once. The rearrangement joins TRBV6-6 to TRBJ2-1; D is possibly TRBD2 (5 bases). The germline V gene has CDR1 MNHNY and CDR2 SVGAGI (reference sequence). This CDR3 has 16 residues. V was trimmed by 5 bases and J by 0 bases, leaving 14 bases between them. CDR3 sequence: CASSLGVASSYNEQFF. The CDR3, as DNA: TGTGCCAGCAGTCTCGGGGTGGCTAGCTCCTACAATGAGCAGTTCTTC.

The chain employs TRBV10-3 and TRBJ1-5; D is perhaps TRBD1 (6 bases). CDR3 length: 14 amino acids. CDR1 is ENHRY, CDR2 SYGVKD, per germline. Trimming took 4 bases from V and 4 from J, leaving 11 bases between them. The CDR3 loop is CAISGGARNQPQHF. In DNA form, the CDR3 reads TGTGCCATCAGTGGGGGGGCTCGGAATCAGCCCCAGCATTTT.

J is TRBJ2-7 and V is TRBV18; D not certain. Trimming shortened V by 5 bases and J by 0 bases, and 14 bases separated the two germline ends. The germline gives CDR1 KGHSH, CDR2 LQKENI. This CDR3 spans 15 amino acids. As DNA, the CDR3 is TGTGCCAGCTCAAAGGGCTCAGGCACCTCCTACGAGCAGTACTTC. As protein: CASSKGSGTSYEQYF.

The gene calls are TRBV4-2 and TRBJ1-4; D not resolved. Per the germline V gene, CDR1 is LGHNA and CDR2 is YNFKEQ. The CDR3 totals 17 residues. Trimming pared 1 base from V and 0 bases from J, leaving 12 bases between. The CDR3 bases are TGTGCCAGCAGCCAAGGCGGCAGCCAAGCAACTAATGAAAAACTGTTTTTT. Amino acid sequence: CASSQGGSQATNEKLFF.

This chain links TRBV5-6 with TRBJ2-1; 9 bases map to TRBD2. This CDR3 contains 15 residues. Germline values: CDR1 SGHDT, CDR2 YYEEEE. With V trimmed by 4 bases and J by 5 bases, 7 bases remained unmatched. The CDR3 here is CASSLTRLADNEQFF. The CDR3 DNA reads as TGTGCCAGCAGCCTAACGAGACTAGCGGACAATGAGCAGTTCTTC.

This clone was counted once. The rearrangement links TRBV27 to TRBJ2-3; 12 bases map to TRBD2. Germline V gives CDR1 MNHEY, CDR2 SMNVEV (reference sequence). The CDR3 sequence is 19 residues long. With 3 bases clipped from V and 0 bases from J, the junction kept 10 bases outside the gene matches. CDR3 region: CASSLTGLAGLLSTDTQYF. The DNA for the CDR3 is TGTGCCAGCAGTTTGACGGGACTAGCGGGCCTTTTAAGCACAGATACGCAGTATTTT.

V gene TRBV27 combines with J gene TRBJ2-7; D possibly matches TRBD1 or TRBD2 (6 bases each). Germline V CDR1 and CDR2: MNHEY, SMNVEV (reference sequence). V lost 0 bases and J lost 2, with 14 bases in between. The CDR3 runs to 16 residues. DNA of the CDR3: TGTGCCAGCAGTTTATCGATCGGGGGCATAACCTACGAGCAGTACTTC. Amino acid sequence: CASSLSIGGITYEQYF.

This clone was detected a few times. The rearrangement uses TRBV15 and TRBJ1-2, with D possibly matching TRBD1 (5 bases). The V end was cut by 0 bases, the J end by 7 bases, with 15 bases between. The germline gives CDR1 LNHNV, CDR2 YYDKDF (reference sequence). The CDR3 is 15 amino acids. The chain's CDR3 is CATSRDLGGRGGYTF. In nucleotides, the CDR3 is TGTGCCACCAGCAGAGATCTCGGGGGTAGAGGTGGCTACACCTTC.

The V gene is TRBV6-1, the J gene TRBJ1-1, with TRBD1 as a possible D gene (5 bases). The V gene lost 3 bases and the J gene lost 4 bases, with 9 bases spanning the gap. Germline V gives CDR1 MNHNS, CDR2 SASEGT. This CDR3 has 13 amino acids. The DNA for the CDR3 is TGTGCCAGCAGTGACCGTGGGGGCACTGAAGCTTTCTTT. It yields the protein CASSDRGGTEAFF.

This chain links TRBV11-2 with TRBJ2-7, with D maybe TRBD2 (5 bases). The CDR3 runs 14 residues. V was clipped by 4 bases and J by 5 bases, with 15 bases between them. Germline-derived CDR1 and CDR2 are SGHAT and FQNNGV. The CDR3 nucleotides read TGTGCCAGCAGCTCCGGGGAAGGTGCCCACGAGCAGTACTTC. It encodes CASSSGEGAHEQYF.

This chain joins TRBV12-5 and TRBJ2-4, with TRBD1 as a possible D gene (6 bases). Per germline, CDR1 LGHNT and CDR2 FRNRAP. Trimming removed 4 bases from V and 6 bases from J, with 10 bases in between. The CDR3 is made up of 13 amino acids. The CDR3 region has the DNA TGTGCTAGTGGTTCGGGACAACGAAACATTCAGTACTTC. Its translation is CASGSGQRNIQYF.

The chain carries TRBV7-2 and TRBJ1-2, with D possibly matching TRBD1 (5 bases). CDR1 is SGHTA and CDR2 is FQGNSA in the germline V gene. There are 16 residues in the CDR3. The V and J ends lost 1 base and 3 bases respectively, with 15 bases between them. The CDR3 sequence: CASSLDGGGDHYGYTF. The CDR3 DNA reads TGTGCCAGCAGCTTAGACGGTGGGGGGGACCACTATGGCTACACCTTC.

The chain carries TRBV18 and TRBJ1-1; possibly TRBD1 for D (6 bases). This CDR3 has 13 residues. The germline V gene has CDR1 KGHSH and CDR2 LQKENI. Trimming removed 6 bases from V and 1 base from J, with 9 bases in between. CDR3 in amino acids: CASSPTGNTEAFF. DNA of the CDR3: TGTGCCAGCTCCCCGACAGGGAACACTGAAGCTTTCTTT.

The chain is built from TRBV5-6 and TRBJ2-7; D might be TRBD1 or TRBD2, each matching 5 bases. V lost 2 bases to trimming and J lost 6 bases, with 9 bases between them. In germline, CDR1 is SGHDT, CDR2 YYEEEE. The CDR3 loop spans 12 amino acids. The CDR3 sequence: CASSFWGSEQYF. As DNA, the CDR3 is TGTGCCAGCAGCTTTTGGGGGAGCGAGCAGTACTTC.

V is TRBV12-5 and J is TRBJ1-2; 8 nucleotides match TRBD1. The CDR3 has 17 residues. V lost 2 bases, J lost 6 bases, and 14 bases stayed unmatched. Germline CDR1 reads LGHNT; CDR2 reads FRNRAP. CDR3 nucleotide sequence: TGTGCTAGTGGTTTGATCATTAGGGACAGGCAATTTGATGGCTACACCTTC. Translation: CASGLIIRDRQFDGYTF.

The chain's CDR3 is CASSPPDGSNPYEQYF. CDR3 bases: TGTGCCAGCTCACCACCAGACGGGAGTAACCCCTACGAGCAGTACTTC. The chain combines TRBV18 with TRBJ2-7, with a weak D call TRBD2 (6 bases). Trimming took 0 bases from V and 2 from J, leaving 14 bases between them. Germline V gives CDR1 KGHSH, CDR2 LQKENI. The CDR3 is made up of 16 amino acids.

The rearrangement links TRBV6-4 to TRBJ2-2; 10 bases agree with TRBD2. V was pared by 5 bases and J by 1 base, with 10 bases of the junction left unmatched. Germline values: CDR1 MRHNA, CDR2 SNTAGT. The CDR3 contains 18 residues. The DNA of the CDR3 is TGTGCCAGCAGTCCGACCGTAGCGGGAGGTCAGAACACCGGGGAGCTGTTTTTT. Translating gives CASSPTVAGGQNTGELFF.

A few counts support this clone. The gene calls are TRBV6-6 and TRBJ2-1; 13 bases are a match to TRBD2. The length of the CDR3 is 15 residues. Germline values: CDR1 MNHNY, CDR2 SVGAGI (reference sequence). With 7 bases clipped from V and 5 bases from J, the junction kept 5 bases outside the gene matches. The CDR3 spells CASNELAGGNNEQFF. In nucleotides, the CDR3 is TGTGCCAGCAACGAACTAGCGGGAGGGAACAATGAGCAGTTCTTC.

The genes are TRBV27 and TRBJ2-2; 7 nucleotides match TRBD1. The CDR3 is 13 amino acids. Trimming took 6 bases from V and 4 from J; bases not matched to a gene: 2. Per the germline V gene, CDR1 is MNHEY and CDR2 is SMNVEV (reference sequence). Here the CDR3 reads CASRNRGTGELFF. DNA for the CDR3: TGTGCCAGCAGAAACAGGGGCACCGGGGAGCTGTTTTTT.

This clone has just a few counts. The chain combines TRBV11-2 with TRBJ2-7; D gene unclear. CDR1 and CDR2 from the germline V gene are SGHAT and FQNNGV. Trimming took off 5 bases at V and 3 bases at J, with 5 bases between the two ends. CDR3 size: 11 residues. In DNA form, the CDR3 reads TGTGCCAGCAGCGGCAACTACGAGCAGTACTTC. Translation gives CASSGNYEQYF. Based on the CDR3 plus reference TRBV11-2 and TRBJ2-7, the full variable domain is EAGVAQSPRYKIIEKRQSVAFWCNPISGHATLYWYQQILGQGPKLLIQFQNNGVVDDSQLPKDRFSAERLKGVDSTLKIQPAKLEDSAVYLCASSGNYEQYFGPGTRLTVT.

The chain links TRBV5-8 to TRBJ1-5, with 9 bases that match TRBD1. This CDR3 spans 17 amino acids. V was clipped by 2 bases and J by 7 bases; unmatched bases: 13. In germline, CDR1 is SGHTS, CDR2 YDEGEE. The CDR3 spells CASSFSGTGPSGQPQHF. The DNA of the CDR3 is TGTGCCAGCAGCTTCTCCGGGACAGGGCCCTCCGGGCAGCCCCAGCATTTT.

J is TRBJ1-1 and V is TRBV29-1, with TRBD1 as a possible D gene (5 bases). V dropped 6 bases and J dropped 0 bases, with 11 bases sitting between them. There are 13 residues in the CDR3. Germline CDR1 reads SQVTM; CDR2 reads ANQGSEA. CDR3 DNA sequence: TGCAGCGTGATCGGGGACTTGAACACTGAAGCTTTCTTT. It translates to CSVIGDLNTEAFF.

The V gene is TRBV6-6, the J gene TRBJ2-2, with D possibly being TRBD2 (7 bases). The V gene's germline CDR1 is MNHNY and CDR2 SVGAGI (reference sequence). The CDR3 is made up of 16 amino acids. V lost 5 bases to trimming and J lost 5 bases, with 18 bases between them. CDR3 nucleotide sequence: TGTGCCAGCAGTCCCGGCGGGGGCTCGGGGACCGGGGAGCTGTTTTTT. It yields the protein CASSPGGGSGTGELFF.

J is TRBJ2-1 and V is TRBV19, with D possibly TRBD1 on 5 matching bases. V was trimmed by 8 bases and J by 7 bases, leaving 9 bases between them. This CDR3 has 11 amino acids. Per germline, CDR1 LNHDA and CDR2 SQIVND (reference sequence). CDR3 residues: CASSRQNEQFF. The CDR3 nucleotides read TGTGCCAGTTCCAGACAGAATGAGCAGTTCTTC.